Listed below are T cell receptor beta chains from one sample, sequenced in a study of T cell changes during pregnancy in multiple sclerosis. Profiling relied on immunoSEQ multiplex PCR, and the TCRdb table lists in-frame clones only, not all of them. The data contain about 41,000 clones, roughly nine tenths of them seen just once; the ten biggest clones take up more than 0.6%. Sequences were derived from CD4+ T cells from peripheral blood mononuclear cells, sampled in the first trimester of pregnancy. These receptors came from a female donor with multiple sclerosis, enrolled in a pregnancy study. The CDR3 runs from the conserved cysteine through the conserved F or W. The D gene is left open where the match is weak. Not every row has a clone size; where given, it reads once, few, many or a size class.

d_call | clone_size | j_call | v_call | cdr3_aa | cdr3_nt
- | - | TRBJ1-5 | TRBV19 | CASSHRQVNQPQHF | TGTGCCAGTAGTCATCGACAGGTCAATCAGCCCCAGCATTTT
TRBD2 | few | TRBJ2-7 | TRBV5-1 | CASTSTSGSREQYF | TGCGCCAGCACCTCGACTAGCGGGAGTCGCGAGCAGTACTTC
- | - | TRBJ1-4 | TRBV5-4 | CASSLRTGTEKLFF | TGTGCCAGCAGCCTACGTACGGGAACTGAAAAACTGTTTTTT
TRBD1 | - | TRBJ2-2 | TRBV6-5 | CASSPRTGRTGELFF | TGTGCCAGCAGTCCGAGGACAGGGCGTACCGGGGAGCTGTTTTTT
- | - | TRBJ2-1 | TRBV6-5 | CASRGLAPYNEQFF | TGTGCCAGTAGAGGGCTAGCGCCTTACAATGAGCAGTTCTTC
- | - | TRBJ2-3 | TRBV9 | CASSVRAGDTQYF | TGTGCCAGCAGCGTACGGGCGGGAGATACGCAGTATTTT
TRBD2 | once | TRBJ2-1 | TRBV7-2 | CASSLTPGLAFSEQFF | TGTGCCAGCAGCTTGACCCCGGGACTAGCCTTCAGTGAGCAGTTCTTC
- | - | TRBJ2-2 | TRBV6-1 | CASSEKAGGSNTGELFF | TGTGCCAGCAGTGAAAAAGCAGGAGGCAGTAACACCGGGGAGCTGTTTTTT
TRBD1 | - | TRBJ1-2 | TRBV19 | CASSISGGAENYGYTF | TGTGCCAGTAGTATATCAGGGGGCGCCGAGAACTATGGCTACACCTTC
TRBD1 | - | TRBJ1-2 | TRBV29-1 | CSVATLGQGIGYTF | TGCAGCGTTGCAACGTTGGGACAGGGAATCGGCTACACCTTC